This paragraph reports one T cell receptor beta chain. The sample is drawn from a study of graft-versus-host responses after intestinal transplantation. Study context: Transplants were multivisceral, liver-intestinal, or isolated intestinal. Recipients were all induced with anti-thymocyte globulin, then given tacrolimus and steroids for around three years.

J gave up 2 bases and V 4 bases, and 8 bases lay outside the gene matches. From germline, CDR1 is LNHDA and CDR2 SQIVND (reference sequence). The CDR3 extends over 15 amino acids. The method was immunoSEQ multiplex PCR; TCRdb's version includes in-frame clones alone and lacks a portion of them. The sample consists of about 25,000 clones, 40% of them appearing once. The source of this sequence is a human patient who received an intestinal transplant. The source material was alloreactive CD4+ T cells from a mixed lymphocyte reaction culture, sampled before intestinal transplant. Subset in this sample: CFSE-low proliferating T cells sorted from roughly six-day pre-transplant mixed lymphocyte reaction (GvH or HvG direction). The chain is built from TRBV19 and TRBJ2-7; TRBD1 agrees at 7 bases. The CDR3 DNA sequence: TGTGCCAGTAGTACCGGACAGGCTGAGACCTACGAGCAGTACTTC. This translates into CASSTGQAETYEQYF.